Given below is one T cell receptor beta chain in context. The data were obtained in a study of Graves' ophthalmopathy and Graves' hyperthyroidism. Germline V gene lookup returns CDR1 SNHLY and CDR2 FYNNEI. The CDR3 covers 12 residues. The V gene lost 9 bases and the J gene lost 0 bases, with 8 bases spanning the gap. Scientists amplified the TCR beta CDR3 regions from RNA transcripts. Second-round multiplex PCR came after first-round RT-PCR with HTBI primers. TCRdb fed the multiplex PCR reads into MiXCR, producing one record per CDR3 protein. Of around 660,000 distinct CDR3 sequences listed, under 50% are singletons.

This TCR derives from an adult man with Graves' ophthalmopathy. Sequenced sample: peripheral blood. V usage is TRBV2 and J usage is TRBJ2-5; D remains ambiguous. The CDR3, as DNA: TGTGCCAGTACCGCCAACCAAGAGACCCAGTACTTC. It yields the protein CASTANQETQYF.